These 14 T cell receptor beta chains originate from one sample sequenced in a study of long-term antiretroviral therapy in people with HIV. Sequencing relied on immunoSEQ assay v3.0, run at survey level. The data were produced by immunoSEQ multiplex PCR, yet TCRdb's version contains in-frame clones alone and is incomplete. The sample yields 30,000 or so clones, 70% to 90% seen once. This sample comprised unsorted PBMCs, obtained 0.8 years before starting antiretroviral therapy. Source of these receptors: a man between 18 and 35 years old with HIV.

The CDR3 DNA follows: TGCGCCAGCAGCCAAGATCACAGGTATGGGGGAGTTGATGAAGCTTTCTTT. It yields the protein CASSQDHRYGGVDEAFF. This rearrangement joins TRBV4-3 to TRBJ1-1; tentatively, D is TRBD1 (5 bases). The CDR3 covers 17 residues. Germline V gives CDR1 LGHNA, CDR2 YSLEER. The V gene lost 0 bases and the J gene lost 7 bases, with 21 bases spanning the gap.

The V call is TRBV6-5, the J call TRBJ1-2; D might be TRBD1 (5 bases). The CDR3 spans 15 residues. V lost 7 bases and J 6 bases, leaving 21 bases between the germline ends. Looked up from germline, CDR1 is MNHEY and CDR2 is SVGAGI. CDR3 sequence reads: CASTGQGGAVDGYTF. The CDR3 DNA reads TGTGCCAGCACCGGTCAGGGCGGGGCGGTCGATGGCTACACCTTC.

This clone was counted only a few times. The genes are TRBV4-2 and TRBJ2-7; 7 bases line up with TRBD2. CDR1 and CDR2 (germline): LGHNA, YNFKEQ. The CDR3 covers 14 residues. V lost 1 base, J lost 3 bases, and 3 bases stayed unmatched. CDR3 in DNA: TGTGCCAGCAGCCAAGGGGTAGCGGGCTACGAGCAGTACTTC. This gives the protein CASSQGVAGYEQYF.

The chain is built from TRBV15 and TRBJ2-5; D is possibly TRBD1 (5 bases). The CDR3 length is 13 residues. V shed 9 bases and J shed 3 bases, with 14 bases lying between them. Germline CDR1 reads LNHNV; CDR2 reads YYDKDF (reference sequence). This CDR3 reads CATGAGNKETQYF. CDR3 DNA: TGTGCCACAGGCGCAGGGAACAAAGAGACCCAGTACTTC.

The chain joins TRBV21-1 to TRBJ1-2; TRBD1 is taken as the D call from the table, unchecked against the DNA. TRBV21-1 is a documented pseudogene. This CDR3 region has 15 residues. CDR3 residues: CASSKARGRVEGYTF. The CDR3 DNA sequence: TGTGCCAGCAGCAAAGCAAGGGGTCGGGTTGAGGGCTACACCTTC.

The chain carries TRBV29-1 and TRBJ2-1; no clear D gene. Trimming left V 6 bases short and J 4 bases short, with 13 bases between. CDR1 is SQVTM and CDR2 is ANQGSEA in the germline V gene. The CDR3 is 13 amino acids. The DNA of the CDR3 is TGCAGCGTCTCATATAGGCAGTACAATGAGCAGTTCTTC. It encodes CSVSYRQYNEQFF.

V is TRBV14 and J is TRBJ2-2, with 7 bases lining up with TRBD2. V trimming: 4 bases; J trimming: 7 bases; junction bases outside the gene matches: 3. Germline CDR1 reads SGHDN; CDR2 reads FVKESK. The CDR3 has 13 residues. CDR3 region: CASSRGLVGELFF. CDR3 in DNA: TGTGCCAGCAGCCGAGGACTAGTCGGGGAGCTGTTTTTT.

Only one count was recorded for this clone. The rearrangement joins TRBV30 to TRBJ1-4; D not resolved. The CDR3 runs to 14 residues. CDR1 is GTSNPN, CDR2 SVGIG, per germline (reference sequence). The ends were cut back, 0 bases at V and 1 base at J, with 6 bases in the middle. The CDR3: CAWSVSETNEKLFF. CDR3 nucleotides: TGTGCCTGGAGTGTCTCCGAAACTAATGAAAAACTGTTTTTT. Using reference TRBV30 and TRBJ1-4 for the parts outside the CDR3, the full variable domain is SQTIHQWPATLVQPVGSPLSLECTVEGTSNPNLYWYRQAAGRGLQLLFYSVGIGQISSEVPQNLSASRPQDRQFILSSKKLLLSDSGFYLCAWSVSETNEKLFFGSGTQLSVL.

The CDR3 coding sequence is TGTGCCAGCAACGCAGGGCCCCCCGGCAGTCAGCCCCAGCATTTT. It codes for CASNAGPPGSQPQHF. The chain carries TRBV5-5 and TRBJ1-5; a possible D gene is TRBD1 (5 bases). The CDR3 contains 15 residues. With 6 bases removed from V and 6 bases from J, the gap between germline ends came to 19 bases. Per the germline V gene, CDR1 is SGHKS and CDR2 is YYEKEE (reference sequence). The whole variable domain, remainder taken from reference TRBV5-5 and TRBJ1-5, is DAGVTQSPTHLIKTRGQQVTLRCSPISGHKSVSWYQQVLGQGPQFIFQYYEKEERGRGNFPDRFSARQFPNYSSELNVNALLLGDSALYLCASNAGPPGSQPQHFGDGTRLSIL.

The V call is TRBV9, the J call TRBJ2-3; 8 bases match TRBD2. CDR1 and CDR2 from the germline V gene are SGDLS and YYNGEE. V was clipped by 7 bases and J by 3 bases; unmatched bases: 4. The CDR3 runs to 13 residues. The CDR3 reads CASSLAGTDTQYF. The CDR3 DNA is TGTGCCAGCTCGTTAGCGGGGACAGATACGCAGTATTTT.

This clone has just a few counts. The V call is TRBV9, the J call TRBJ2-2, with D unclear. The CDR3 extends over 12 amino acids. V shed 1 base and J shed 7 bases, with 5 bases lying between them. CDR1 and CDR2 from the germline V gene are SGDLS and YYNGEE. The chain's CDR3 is CASSVSGGELFF. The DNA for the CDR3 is TGTGCCAGCAGCGTATCCGGCGGGGAGCTGTTTTTT.

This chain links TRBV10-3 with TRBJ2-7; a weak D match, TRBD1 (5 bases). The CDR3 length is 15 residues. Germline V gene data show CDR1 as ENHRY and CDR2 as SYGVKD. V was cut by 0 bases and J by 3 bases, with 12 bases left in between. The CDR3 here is CAISESRGGDYEQYF. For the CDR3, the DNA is TGTGCCATCAGTGAGTCTAGGGGTGGGGACTACGAGCAGTACTTC.

The CDR3 loop reads CASSQVKGRRGYGYTF. The CDR3 bases are TGCGCCAGCAGTCAGGTAAAGGGACGGAGGGGCTATGGCTACACCTTC. The rearrangement joins TRBV23-1 to TRBJ1-2; D is perhaps TRBD1 (5 bases). TRBV23-1 is labeled an ORF, and its function is uncertain. This CDR3 contains 16 residues. V was cut by 3 bases and J by 4 bases, with 18 bases left in between.

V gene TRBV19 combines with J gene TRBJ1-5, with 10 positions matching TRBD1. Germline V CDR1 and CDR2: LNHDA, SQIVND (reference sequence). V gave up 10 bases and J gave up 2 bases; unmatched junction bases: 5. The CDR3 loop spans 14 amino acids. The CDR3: CAISGTGGNQPQHF. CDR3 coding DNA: TGTGCCATCTCTGGGACAGGGGGCAATCAGCCCCAGCATTTT.